This T cell receptor (beta chain) was identified in a study of blood T cell repertoires in COVID-19. Across the whole study: The United States, Italy and Spain supplied acute and convalescent COVID-19 samples.

The CDR3 consists of 15 residues. Per germline, CDR1 SGHNT and CDR2 YENEEA. Trimming shortened V by 4 bases and J by 5 bases, and 17 bases separated the two germline ends. Assay: immunoSEQ multiplex PCR; the TCRdb copy retains only in-frame clones and omits some. The repertoire holds some 700,000 clones, with 85% to 90% as singletons. The sequenced sample consisted of peripheral blood. The source of this sequence is a young woman with acute or convalescent COVID-19. The V call is TRBV11-3, the J call TRBJ1-1, with D possibly being TRBD1 (5 bases). CDR3 in amino acids: CASSSRTPLRTEAFF. The CDR3 nucleotides read TGTGCCAGCAGCTCGAGGACACCCCTGAGGACTGAAGCTTTCTTT.